The 4 T cell receptor beta chains given below trace back to one sample, sequenced in a study of cytomegalovirus exposure and HLA in healthy donors. Assay used: immunoSEQ multiplex PCR; TCRdb lists only in-frame clones, some missing. The repertoire includes 140,000 or so clones, about 89% of them detected once, and around 0.7% sits in the top ten. Sequenced: PBMCs. The receptor set was obtained from a man between 18 and 35 years old in good health and CMV-seronegative.

The genes are TRBV13 and TRBJ2-1; 9 bases match TRBD2. Germline V gene lookup returns CDR1 PRHDT and CDR2 FYEKMQ (reference sequence). CDR3 length: 15 amino acids. With V trimmed by 0 bases and J by 5 bases, 2 bases remained unmatched. The CDR3 bases are TGTGCCAGCAGCTTAGGAGCGGGAGGTAACAATGAGCAGTTCTTC. As protein: CASSLGAGGNNEQFF.

This clone was seen only once. The chain recombines TRBV10-3 with TRBJ1-2; D gene ambiguous. The V gene lost 3 bases and the J gene lost 7 bases, with 9 bases spanning the gap. The CDR3 sequence is 12 residues long. In germline, CDR1 is ENHRY, CDR2 SYGVKD. CDR3 residues: CAISDLRGGYTF. The DNA of the CDR3 is TGTGCCATCAGTGACCTCCGGGGTGGCTACACCTTC.

V is TRBV9 and J is TRBJ2-6; D not resolved. V was trimmed by 3 bases and J by 1 base, leaving 11 bases between them. The CDR3 has 16 amino acids. Looked up from germline, CDR1 is SGDLS and CDR2 is YYNGEE. The CDR3 DNA is TGTGCCAGCAGCGAAGCGACCGGATCTGGGGCCAACGTCCTGACTTTC. It specifies CASSEATGSGANVLTF. The whole variable domain, remainder taken from reference TRBV9 and TRBJ2-6, is DSGVTQTPKHLITATGQRVTLRCSPRSGDLSVYWYQQSLDQGLQFLIQYYNGEERAKGNILERFSAQQFPDLHSELNLSSLELGDSALYFCASSEATGSGANVLTFGAGSRLTVL.

The chain carries TRBV11-2 and TRBJ2-7; 9 nucleotides line up with TRBD1. The CDR3 sequence is 16 residues long. Per the germline V gene, CDR1 is SGHAT and CDR2 is FQNNGV. The V segment lost 3 bases and the J segment 5 bases; nucleotides outside the gene matches: 11. The chain's CDR3 is CASSFRFGQGSHEQYV. The CDR3 bases are TGTGCCAGCAGCTTCCGCTTTGGACAGGGGTCCCACGAGCAGTACGTC.